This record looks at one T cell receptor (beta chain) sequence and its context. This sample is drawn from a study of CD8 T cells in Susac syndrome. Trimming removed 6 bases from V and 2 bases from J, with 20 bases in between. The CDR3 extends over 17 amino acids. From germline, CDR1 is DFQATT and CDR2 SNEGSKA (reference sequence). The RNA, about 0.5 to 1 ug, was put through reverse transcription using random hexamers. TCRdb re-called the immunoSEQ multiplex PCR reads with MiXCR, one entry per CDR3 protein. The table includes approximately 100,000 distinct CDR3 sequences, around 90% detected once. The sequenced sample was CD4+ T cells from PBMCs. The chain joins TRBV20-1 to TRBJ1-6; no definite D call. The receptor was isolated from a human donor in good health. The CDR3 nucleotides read TGCAGTGCGATCGGTAGGGCCGACAACGCCTATAATTCACCCCTCCACTTT. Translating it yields CSAIGRADNAYNSPLHF.